A selection of T cell receptor beta chains follows, all from one sample in a study of shared clonotypes between healthy human individuals. Measured with immunoSEQ multiplex PCR; TCRdb has only the in-frame clones, and not every one. The sample has some 500,000 clones, 90% to 96% seen once. Sequenced sample: naive CD4+ T cells sorted from blood. These TCRs come from a woman in her thirties in good health. The CDR3 runs from the conserved cysteine through the conserved F or W. The order of the fields is clone size, D gene, V gene, J gene, CDR3 DNA, CDR3 protein. A D gene is named only where the DNA matches it firmly. Size tells how often a clone was seen (once, few, many) or the class of an expanded clone, and some rows leave it out.

NA	TRBD1	TRBV27	TRBJ1-5	TGTGCCAGCAGTTCCGACAGGGGGGGCAATCAGCCCCAGCATTTT	CASSSDRGGNQPQHF
NA	NA	TRBV7-6	TRBJ1-4	TGTGCCAGCAGCCAGGGACCAACGCGGGAAAAACTGTTTTTT	CASSQGPTREKLFF
NA	NA	TRBV6-1	TRBJ1-5	TGTGCCAGCAGTGGGGCACAGGGAGGTCAGCCCCAGCATTTT	CASSGAQGGQPQHF
NA	NA	TRBV30	TRBJ2-7	TGTGCCTGGAGTCCTCGGGGTCGTGGGTCCTACGAGCAGTACTTC	CAWSPRGRGSYEQYF
NA	TRBD1	TRBV29-1	TRBJ1-3	TGCAGCGTTGACAGGGGGTCAAACACCATATATTTT	CSVDRGSNTIYF
NA	TRBD1	TRBV2	TRBJ2-5	TGTGCCAGCAGAGACAGGGGTGAGACCCAGTACTTC	CASRDRGETQYF
NA	NA	TRBV2	TRBJ1-1	TGTGCCAGCAGTGAAGTCGGGGTCCGGGGAACTGAAGCTTTCTTT	CASSEVGVRGTEAFF
NA	TRBD1	TRBV10-1	TRBJ2-7	TGCGCCAGCAGTGAAGGACAGGGTATTTCCTACGAGCAGTACTTC	CASSEGQGISYEQYF
NA	NA	TRBV28	TRBJ2-1	TGTGCCAGCACTCATGGGGCGGGTGGATACAATGAGCAGTTCTTC	CASTHGAGGYNEQFF
NA	NA	TRBV7-9	TRBJ1-4	TGTGCCAGCAGCTTAGTTGAAAAACTGTTTTTT	CASSLVEKLFF
NA	NA	TRBV28	TRBJ1-4	TGTGCCAGCAGTCTGAGGCCTAGAGGGGCCGAGGAAAAACTGTTTTTT	CASSLRPRGAEEKLFF
NA	NA	TRBV5-1	TRBJ2-7	TGCGCCAGCAGCTTGTCACCGGGCGCCTACGAGCAGTACTTC	CASSLSPGAYEQYF
NA	NA	TRBV9	TRBJ2-7	TGTGCCAGCAGCGCAGGGAGGTTGAGGGCGAACGAGCAGTACTTC	CASSAGRLRANEQYF
NA	NA	TRBV28	TRBJ2-7	TGTGCCAGCAGTTTGGGAGCCTACGAGCAGTACTTC	CASSLGAYEQYF
NA	NA	TRBV5-1	TRBJ2-7	TGCGCCAGCAGCTTCGCAAACGAGCAGTACTTC	CASSFANEQYF
NA	TRBD1	TRBV4-1	TRBJ2-3	TGCGCCAGCAGCCAAGTAGGGGGCATTGATACGCAGTATTTT	CASSQVGGIDTQYF
NA	TRBD1	TRBV28	TRBJ1-4	TGTGCCATTGGCCGGGACAGGGGTGCAACTAATGAAAAACTGTTTTTT	CAIGRDRGATNEKLFF
NA	NA	TRBV6-1	TRBJ2-2	TGTGCCAGCTGGAAAGGGGGGACCGGGGAGCTGTTTTTT	CASWKGGTGELFF
NA	NA	TRBV19	TRBJ2-7	TGTGCCAGTAGTACAAAAAGGCCTGGCTACGAGCAGTACTTC	CASSTKRPGYEQYF
NA	TRBD1	TRBV19	TRBJ2-7	TGTGCCAGTAGTACCGGACAGGTGGGCCGGGGTGAGCAGTACTTC	CASSTGQVGRGEQYF
NA	TRBD1	TRBV18	TRBJ2-4	TGTGCCAGCTCCTGGGACAGAGCCAAAAACATTCAGTACTTC	CASSWDRAKNIQYF
NA	NA	TRBV25-1	TRBJ2-2	TGTGCCAGCAGTGACCTCATAGGGGCCGGGGAGCTGTTTTTT	CASSDLIGAGELFF
NA	NA	TRBV10-2	TRBJ2-7	TGCGCCAGCCAAGAGAGAGACGAGCAGTACTTC	CASQERDEQYF
NA	TRBD1	TRBV28	TRBJ2-7	TGTGCCAGCAGTACTCAAGGGACAGTCAGCTACGAGCAGTACTTC	CASSTQGTVSYEQYF
NA	NA	TRBV7-8	TRBJ1-1	TGTGCCAGCAGCTTAGCGCGGGTCAGGGGGAACACTGAAGCTTTCTTT	CASSLARVRGNTEAFF
NA	NA	TRBV30	TRBJ2-3	TGTGCCTGGAGTGTAGCCGCAGATACGCAGTATTTT	CAWSVAADTQYF
NA	NA	TRBV10-2	TRBJ2-7	TGCGCCAGCAGTGGCCTAGCGCAAAGCTCCTACGAGCAGTACTTC	CASSGLAQSSYEQYF
once	NA	TRBV28	TRBJ1-5	TGTGCCAGCAGTTTATTACGGGGGGGCAATCAGCCCCAGCATTTT	CASSLLRGGNQPQHF
NA	NA	TRBV5-1	TRBJ1-1	TGCGCCAGCAGCCCTTATTCGGGGAAAGCTTTCTTT	CASSPYSGKAFF
NA	TRBD1	TRBV4-1	TRBJ2-1	TGCGCCAGCAGCCGCACAGGGGACTCCTACAATGAGCAGTTCTTC	CASSRTGDSYNEQFF
NA	NA	TRBV9	TRBJ2-3	TGTGCCAGCAGCCCACTGGTCACGCCGGGAGATACGCAGTATTTT	CASSPLVTPGDTQYF
NA	NA	TRBV19	TRBJ1-3	TGTGCCAGTTGCAATACCGGGACACTGTCTGGAAACACCATATATTTT	CASCNTGTLSGNTIYF
NA	NA	TRBV6-1	TRBJ2-7	TGTGCCAGCAGTGATGCCGGGAGCACGTCCTACGAGCAGTACTTC	CASSDAGSTSYEQYF
NA	NA	TRBV5-1	TRBJ1-4	TGCGCCAGCAGCCCGGATCGTGCAACTAATGAAAAACTGTTTTTT	CASSPDRATNEKLFF
NA	NA	TRBV29-1	TRBJ2-1	TGCAGCGTTGGAGACAAAGGGTGGAATGAGCAGTTCTTC	CSVGDKGWNEQFF
NA	NA	TRBV10-1	TRBJ2-2	TGCGCCAGCAGTGATCGTCGGGACCCCCTGAACACCGGGGAGCTGTTTTTT	CASSDRRDPLNTGELFF
once	TRBD1	TRBV5-1	TRBJ1-2	TGCGCCAGCAGCATCACCGGGACAGGGAACTATGGCTACACCTTC	CASSITGTGNYGYTF
NA	NA	TRBV18	TRBJ2-5	TGTGCCAGCTCACCAGCGTCTCAAGGAGAGACCCAGTACTTC	CASSPASQGETQYF
NA	TRBD1	TRBV6-1	TRBJ1-4	TGTGCCAGCAGTGTCCCCGGGACAGGGGGCTTCGGTGAAAAACTGTTTTTT	CASSVPGTGGFGEKLFF
NA	TRBD1	TRBV27	TRBJ2-3	TGTGCCAGCAGGGGGACAGGCCGATCGGATACGCAGTATTTT	CASRGTGRSDTQYF
NA	TRBD1	TRBV6-5	TRBJ2-5	TGTGCCAGCAGTTATACGGACAGGGGAGAGACCCAGTACTTC	CASSYTDRGETQYF
NA	TRBD1	TRBV5-8	TRBJ2-5	TGTGCCAGCAGCCCAGGACAGGGAAGAGGTCAAGAGACCCAGTACTTC	CASSPGQGRGQETQYF
NA	NA	TRBV4-1	TRBJ1-5	TGCGCCAGCAGCCAAGATCTTAACTCCGGCTATAGCAATCAGCCCCAGCATTTT	CASSQDLNSGYSNQPQHF
NA	NA	TRBV19	TRBJ2-1	TGTGCCAGCCGACCTGGGGGGGCACCACCTGAGCAGTTCTTC	CASRPGGAPPEQFF
once	NA	TRBV28	TRBJ2-4	TGTGCCAGCAGTATCGGGTCTATTCAGTACTTC	CASSIGSIQYF
NA	TRBD1	TRBV7-8	TRBJ2-7	TGTGCCAGCAGCTACCGGGACAGGGGTTACGAGCAGTACTTC	CASSYRDRGYEQYF